The clone carrying this TCR beta chain was observed many times. Its antigen remains unidentified. Diagnoses rested on clinical symptoms, serum thyroxine and TRAb, thyroid ultrasound and orbital computed tomography. This record belongs to a study of T cells in Graves' hyperthyroidism and ophthalmopathy. Study overall: The blood sample was taken at first diagnosis, before treatment began. Study-wide findings and caveats: Ophthalmopathy and stable hyperthyroidism were told apart by a 13 V-J model.

Germline V lookup: CDR1 DFQATT, CDR2 SNEGSKA (reference sequence). CDR3 length: 13 amino acids. Trimming removed 3 bases at V and 6 bases at J, with 15 bases between. RNA transcripts gave rise to amplified TCR beta CDR3 regions. First-round RT-PCR of the TCR CDR3 relied on the HTBI primer set. TCRdb analysed the multiplex PCR reads with MiXCR anew, one entry per CDR3 protein. This repertoire shows 300,000 to 400,000 distinct CDR3 sequences, roughly 21% found once; its top ten account for 50%. This chain uses TRBV20-1 with TRBJ2-7; D remains ambiguous. This sequence originates from a woman between 45 and 60 years old with Graves' hyperthyroidism. Sequenced material: blood. The DNA for the CDR3 is TGCAGTGCTAGGCCCCCCGGTCGAGGCGAGCAGTACTTC. Translated: CSARPPGRGEQYF.